These 15 T cell receptor beta chains share one sample of origin, sequenced in a study of quantifying T cell responses using KT2 cells (dated by TCRdb to 2017 to 2019). Study-wide context: RNA was DNase-treated and reverse transcribed with TCR alpha and beta constant-region primers, mostly using SuperScript III.

Library preparation was by UMI-ligation and nested PCR. Reads for this sample came from an Illumina MiSeq. A single-stranded oligonucleotide bearing the Illumina SP2 sequence and a UMI was ligated to the 3' end of the cDNA with T4 RNA ligase 1. PCR1 consisted of 4 cycles (98 degrees C 15 s, 69 degrees C 30 s, 72 degrees C 40 s), and for the beta primer an equimolar mix of RC1.1 and RC1.2 was used to cover TRBC1 and TRBC2. The raw public reads went through TCRdb reprocessing: fastp at Q25, MiXCR clone calling, in-frame beta chains kept. One record per CDR3 amino acid sequence lists the most common genes and DNA. Across this sample there are some 50,000 distinct CDR3 sequences, with approximately 10% seen only once. Of the sample, about 9.4% is held by the ten largest clones. The sample consisted of PBMCs spiked with cells of the T cell clone KT2. These receptors all stem from a human donor.

This clonotype has at least ten counts. The V gene is TRBV12-5, the J gene TRBJ2-2, with 7 bases matching TRBD1. In germline, CDR1 is LGHNT, CDR2 FRNRAP. V was clipped by 0 bases and J by 3 bases; unmatched bases: 7. The CDR3 totals 17 residues. CDR3 DNA: TGTGCTAGTGGTTTGGTAGCCACAGGGGACGACACCGGGGAGCTGTTTTTT. This gives the protein CASGLVATGDDTGELFF.

The genes are TRBV27 and TRBJ1-2; D gene unclear. Deletions cut 7 bases from V and 3 bases from J, with 12 bases between. The CDR3 runs 13 residues. Germline V gives CDR1 MNHEY, CDR2 SMNVEV (reference sequence). The CDR3 is CASKPFDDYGYTF. CDR3 nucleotide sequence: TGTGCCAGCAAGCCCTTCGACGACTATGGCTACACCTTC.

This rearrangement joins TRBV2 to TRBJ1-2; D might be TRBD1 (5 bases). Germline values: CDR1 SNHLY, CDR2 FYNNEI. CDR3 size: 14 residues. With 5 bases removed from V and 4 bases from J, the gap between germline ends came to 14 bases. The CDR3 protein is CASSPKEGTYGYTF. The DNA of the CDR3 is TGTGCCAGCAGTCCCAAGGAGGGGACCTATGGCTACACCTTC.

This clonotype has just a few counts. The chain's CDR3 is CASKNGGLARSTDTQYF. For the CDR3, the DNA is TGTGCCAGCAAAAATGGGGGACTAGCGCGAAGCACAGATACGCAGTATTTT. The chain couples TRBV5-6 to TRBJ2-3, with 10 bases identical to TRBD2. The length of the CDR3 is 17 residues. V lost 6 bases to trimming and J lost 0 bases; unmatched junction nucleotides: 10. Germline V gene data show CDR1 as SGHDT and CDR2 as YYEEEE. Looking up the rest from reference TRBV5-6 and TRBJ2-3 gives the full variable domain: DAGVTQSPTHLIKTRGQQVTLRCSPKSGHDTVSWYQQALGQGPQFIFQYYEEEERQRGNFPDRFSGHQFPNYSSELNVNALLLGDSALYLCASKNGGLARSTDTQYFGPGTRLTVL.

The table lists this clonotype with a few counts. This chain joins TRBV6-1 and TRBJ1-1, with TRBD1 as a possible D gene (5 bases). The V end was cut by 6 bases, the J end by 4 bases, with 15 bases between. The CDR3 extends over 14 amino acids. Germline loops: CDR1 MNHNS, CDR2 SASEGT. In DNA form, the CDR3 reads TGTGCCAGCAGCCTGGGTGGGGGGGGCACTGAAGCTTTCTTT. Translated, it gives CASSLGGGGTEAFF.

The chain carries TRBV29-1 and TRBJ1-1; 10 bases align to TRBD1. V lost 7 bases to trimming and J lost 5 bases; unmatched junction nucleotides: 4. This CDR3 has 12 residues. The germline CDR1 and CDR2 sequences are SQVTM and ANQGSEA. CDR3 loop: CSARTGGTEAFF. The CDR3 DNA is TGCAGCGCAAGGACAGGGGGGACTGAAGCTTTCTTT.

This chain joins TRBV28 and TRBJ1-5, with 7 bases lining up with TRBD1. The V gene's germline CDR1 is MDHEN and CDR2 SYDVKM. V was clipped by 6 bases and J by 0 bases; unmatched bases: 14. This CDR3 contains 18 residues. Written as DNA, the CDR3 is TGTGCCAGCAGCCCGTGGCCCGGGACAGTGGGTAGCAATCAGCCCCAGCATTTT. Its protein is CASSPWPGTVGSNQPQHF.

V gene TRBV20-1 combines with J gene TRBJ2-5, with 9 bases aligning to TRBD2. CDR3 length: 14 residues. V was pared by 1 base and J by 5 bases, with 5 bases of the junction left unmatched. Per germline, CDR1 DFQATT and CDR2 SNEGSKA (reference sequence). CDR3 amino acids: CSARVGTSKETQYF. The DNA for the CDR3 is TGCAGTGCTAGAGTGGGGACTAGCAAGGAGACCCAGTACTTC.

This clonotype was seen a few times. The chain combines TRBV12-3 or TRBV12-4 with TRBJ1-1; D is possibly TRBD1 (5 bases). V was shortened by 6 bases and J by 1 base, with 9 bases between the two germline ends. This CDR3 has 13 residues. The CDR3 sequence is CASRTDRNTEAFF. The CDR3 DNA reads TGTGCCAGCAGAACCGACAGGAACACTGAAGCTTTCTTT.

This clonotype has ten or more counts. The CDR3 coding sequence is TGTGCCAGCACCGACCTTACCGACACTGAAGCTTTCTTT. Its protein is CASTDLTDTEAFF. The gene calls are TRBV12-3 or TRBV12-4 and TRBJ1-1; D not resolved. The V end lost 7 bases, the J end lost 3 bases, and 12 bases lay between the germline ends. The CDR3 consists of 13 residues.

In this sample, this clonotype turned up many times. This chain connects TRBV29-1 to TRBJ2-7; 9 nucleotides line up with TRBD1. The CDR3 loop spans 12 amino acids. Looked up from germline, CDR1 is SQVTM and CDR2 is ANQGSEA. Trimming took 4 bases from V and 7 from J; bases not matched to a gene: 5. CDR3 protein: CSVGTGVWEQYF. The CDR3 DNA sequence: TGCAGCGTTGGGACAGGGGTTTGGGAGCAGTACTTC.

By sample share, this clonotype is medium-sized (0.01 to 0.1%). CDR3 loop: CAISDGEGENPNEQFF. In DNA, the CDR3 is TGTGCCATCAGTGATGGTGAGGGGGAAAATCCTAATGAGCAGTTCTTC. The genes are TRBV10-3 and TRBJ2-1, with D perhaps TRBD1 (6 bases). Trimming removed 3 bases from V and 7 bases from J, with 19 bases in between. CDR1 is ENHRY and CDR2 is SYGVKD in the germline V gene. This CDR3 region has 16 residues.

V usage is TRBV3-1 and J usage is TRBJ2-7, with a tentative D call TRBD1 (6 bases). Germline V lookup: CDR1 LGHDT, CDR2 YNNKEL (reference sequence). The CDR3 runs to 14 residues. V was shortened by 1 base and J by 3 bases, with 10 bases between the two germline ends. CDR3 sequence reads: CASSQGKGDYEQYF. For the CDR3, the DNA is TGTGCCAGCAGCCAAGGGAAGGGGGACTACGAGCAGTACTTC.

The chain links TRBV11-2 to TRBJ2-1, with D perhaps given as TRBD1 or TRBD2 (6 bases each). The CDR3 has 15 residues. The V gene's germline CDR1 is SGHAT and CDR2 FQNNGV. V lost 2 bases, J lost 2 bases, and 10 bases lay in between. The CDR3 DNA sequence: TGTGCCAGCAGCTTATACGGGGGCGCCTACAATGAGCAGTTCTTC. Protein: CASSLYGGAYNEQFF.

This clonotype came up a few times. The chain joins TRBV4-3 to TRBJ1-1; weak D call: TRBD1 (6 bases). Germline CDR1 LGHNA, CDR2 YSLEER. V was cut by 2 bases and J by 1 base, with 17 bases left in between. This CDR3 contains 17 residues. The CDR3 reads CASSQWGQGRGNTEAFF. In DNA form, the CDR3 reads TGCGCCAGCAGCCAATGGGGCCAGGGGAGAGGGAACACTGAAGCTTTCTTT.